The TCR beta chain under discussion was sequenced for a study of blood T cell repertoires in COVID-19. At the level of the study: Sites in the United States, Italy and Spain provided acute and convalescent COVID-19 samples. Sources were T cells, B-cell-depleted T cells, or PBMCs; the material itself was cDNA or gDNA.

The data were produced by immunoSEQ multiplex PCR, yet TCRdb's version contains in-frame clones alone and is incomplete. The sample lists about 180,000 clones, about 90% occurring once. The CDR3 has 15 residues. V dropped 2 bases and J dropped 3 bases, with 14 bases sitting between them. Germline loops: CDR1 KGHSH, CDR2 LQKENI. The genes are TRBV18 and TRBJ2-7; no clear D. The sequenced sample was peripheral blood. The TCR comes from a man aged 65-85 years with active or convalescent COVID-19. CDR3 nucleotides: TGTGCCAGCTCACCAGCGTACGGCCAGGTCTACGAGCAGTACTTC. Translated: CASSPAYGQVYEQYF.